Each of the 24 T cell receptor beta chains below was sequenced from the same sample in a study of neurological immune-mediated disorders. TCRdb passed the 5' RACE reads through MiXCR, listing each CDR3 protein once. Among 100,000 to 150,000 distinct CDR3 sequences listed, more than 2.5% were seen once. Sequenced sample: PBMCs. The receptors come from a woman in her thirties with multiple sclerosis.

This clonotype was seen many times. The J gene is TRBJ2-7, the V gene TRBV12-3 or TRBV12-4; D is ambiguous. The CDR3 spans 13 residues. Trimming removed 0 bases at V and 4 bases at J, with 7 bases between. CDR3 bases: TGTGCCAGCAGTTTAGCGGAAGGGTACGAGCAGTACTTC. Translation: CASSLAEGYEQYF.

In regard to this clonotype: A clone one base away is much larger, so this may be a read error. The chain has TRBV2 and TRBJ1-2; D perhaps matches TRBD1 (6 bases). Germline V gene data show CDR1 as SNHLY and CDR2 as FYNNEI. The CDR3 totals 11 residues. The CDR3 reads CDSRGPEGYTF. As DNA, the CDR3 is TGTGACAGCAGGGGCCCGGAGGGCTACACCTTC.

This clonotype was observed at least ten times. V and J are TRBV7-2 and TRBJ1-2, with 9 bases matching TRBD1. Germline trimming cut 5 bases from V and 8 bases from J; bases unmatched to any gene: 9. Germline lookup yields CDR1 SGHTA and CDR2 FQGNSA. There are 14 residues in the CDR3. The CDR3, as DNA: TGTGCCAGCAGCCCCAGGACAGGGGAGGGGGGCTACACCTTC. Amino acid sequence: CASSPRTGEGGYTF.

This clonotype occurred many times. V and J are TRBV20-1 and TRBJ2-1; D gene ambiguous. This CDR3 spans 13 amino acids. The germline gives CDR1 DFQATT, CDR2 SNEGSKA (reference sequence). The germline V and J ends were trimmed by 4 bases and 8 bases, with 15 bases remaining between them. The CDR3 DNA follows: TGCAGTGCTACGGACCGCCACGTCGATGAGCAGTTCTTC. This translates into CSATDRHVDEQFF.

This clonotype was picked up many times. This chain's CDR3 is CASSFRVGSYEQYF. For the CDR3, the DNA is TGTGCCAGCAGTTTTCGGGTAGGGTCCTACGAGCAGTACTTC. This rearrangement joins TRBV12-3 or TRBV12-4 to TRBJ2-7; D gene uncertain. Between the trimmed V and J ends, which lost 3 bases and 1 base, there was a span of 10 bases. This CDR3 is built from 14 residues.

This clonotype has ten or more counts. The rearrangement joins TRBV4-1 to TRBJ2-1; D is ambiguous. The germline gives CDR1 MGHRA, CDR2 YSYEKL. V was clipped by 4 bases and J by 4 bases, with 5 bases between them. The CDR3 is 12 residues long. The CDR3 DNA follows: TGCGCCAGCAGCCGCCAGTACAATGAGCAGTTCTTC. Its protein product is CASSRQYNEQFF.

This clonotype was recorded at least ten times. The gene calls are TRBV5-1 and TRBJ2-2; 8 nucleotides agree with TRBD1. The CDR3 extends over 16 amino acids. V lost 0 bases to trimming and J lost 2 bases; unmatched junction nucleotides: 3. Germline-derived CDR1 and CDR2 are SGHRS and YFSETQ. The CDR3 is CASSLVRGQNTGELFF. CDR3 nucleotide sequence: TGCGCCAGCAGCTTGGTCAGGGGGCAAAACACCGGGGAGCTGTTTTTT.

The table lists this clonotype with many counts. The chain combines TRBV6-5 with TRBJ2-7; D is possibly TRBD2 (5 bases). Trimming stripped 2 bases from V and 2 bases from J, with 10 bases between. The CDR3 is made up of 14 amino acids. Germline assignment: CDR1 MNHEY and CDR2 SVGAGI. This chain's CDR3 is CASSYGEGTYEQYF. The DNA for the CDR3 is TGTGCCAGCAGTTACGGTGAGGGAACCTACGAGCAGTACTTC.

Many counts were recorded for this clonotype. This sequence joins TRBV4-3 and TRBJ2-1; 13 nucleotides match TRBD2. The germline V gene encodes CDR1 LGHNA and CDR2 YSLEER. The CDR3 has 16 residues. The J segment lost 10 bases and the V segment lost 3 bases, leaving 9 bases of the junction unmatched. The CDR3 bases are TGCGCCAGCAGCCACGAAGCAGGACTAGCGGGAGTAGAGCAGTTCTTC. It specifies CASSHEAGLAGVEQFF.

Concerning this clonotype itself: This could be a read error, since a much larger clone is one nucleotide away. V is TRBV7-2 and J is TRBJ1-3; 7 nucleotides agree with TRBD1. CDR1 and CDR2 from the germline V gene are SGHTA and FQGNSA. This CDR3 spans 13 amino acids. The CDR3 coding sequence is TGTGCCACTACAGGGGCTGCGGGAAAAACCATATATTTT. This gives the protein CATTGAAGKTIYF.

This clonotype was detected ten times or more. This chain connects TRBV5-1 to TRBJ1-1; D gene ambiguous. The CDR3 loop spans 13 amino acids. Trimming stripped 5 bases from V and 5 bases from J, with 13 bases between. The germline V gene has CDR1 SGHRS and CDR2 YFSETQ. DNA of the CDR3: TGCGCCAGCAGAAAGGAGCCGGGTACTGAAGCTTTCTTT. Encoded protein: CASRKEPGTEAFF.

This clonotype was counted ten times or more. This chain links TRBV7-6 with TRBJ1-4, with 7 bases fitting TRBD1. The CDR3 is 16 residues long. V shed 0 bases, J shed 7 bases, and the junction held 8 bases outside the gene matches. Germline assignment: CDR1 SGHVS and CDR2 FNYEAQ. This chain's CDR3 is CASSLAGQESGEKLFF. The CDR3, as DNA: TGTGCCAGCAGCTTAGCCGGACAGGAATCGGGTGAAAAACTGTTTTTT.

V gene TRBV6-6 combines with J gene TRBJ1-5; D is unresolved. V lost 6 bases and J 1 base, leaving 10 bases between the germline ends. Germline V gives CDR1 MNHNY, CDR2 SVGAGI (reference sequence). This CDR3 contains 14 residues. In DNA form, the CDR3 reads TGTGCCAGCAGGGAGAGTAGGAGCAATCAGCCCCAGCATTTT. Amino acid sequence: CASRESRSNQPQHF.

To note about this clonotype: The CDR3 ends on some other residue instead of the conserved phenylalanine or tryptophan, so this is likely a read error. This CDR3 is CASSIGQVRSEQFN. The CDR3 coding sequence is TGTGCCAGTAGTATCGGACAGGTGAGGAGTGAGCAGTTCAAC. This rearrangement joins TRBV19 to TRBJ2-1; 7 bases agree with TRBD1. The V gene end was trimmed by 3 bases and the J gene end by 9 bases; junction bases not matched to a gene: 8. Germline CDR1 is LNHDA and CDR2 is SQIVND (reference sequence). The CDR3 contains 14 residues.

This clonotype was counted many times. The chain uses TRBV6-6 and TRBJ2-5; 7 nucleotides match TRBD1. The CDR3 runs to 13 residues. Germline CDR1 MNHNY, CDR2 SVGAGI (reference sequence). With V trimmed by 7 bases and J by 2 bases, 4 bases remained unmatched. The CDR3 sequence is CASMGDRQETQYF. The CDR3 DNA sequence: TGTGCCAGCATGGGGGACAGACAAGAGACCCAGTACTTC.

This clonotype was counted ten times or more. V is TRBV3-1 and J is TRBJ1-5; 10 bases match TRBD1. Germline CDR1 and CDR2: LGHDT and YNNKEL (reference sequence). CDR3 size: 14 residues. V was clipped by 5 bases and J by 7 bases; unmatched bases: 5. The CDR3: CASSWTGGEQPQHF. In DNA form, the CDR3 reads TGTGCCAGCAGCTGGACAGGGGGTGAACAGCCCCAGCATTTT.

This clonotype has a count of ten or more. This chain links TRBV20-1 with TRBJ1-6; D gene ambiguous. CDR1 is DFQATT and CDR2 is SNEGSKA in the germline V gene (reference sequence). The V end lost 0 bases, the J end lost 6 bases, and 3 bases lay between the germline ends. The CDR3 contains 12 residues. Here the CDR3 reads CSAREGNSPLHF. The CDR3 region has the DNA TGCAGTGCTAGAGAGGGTAATTCACCCCTCCACTTT.

In its sample, this clonotype was seen many times. The chain joins TRBV20-1 to TRBJ1-2; D is possibly TRBD1 (5 bases). CDR1 and CDR2 (germline): DFQATT, SNEGSKA (reference sequence). Trimming took off 3 bases at V and 12 bases at J, with 14 bases between the two ends. The CDR3 is 11 amino acids. Written as DNA, the CDR3 is TGCAGTGCTAGGAAGCCACTGGGGGACACCTTC. Its translation is CSARKPLGDTF.

This clonotype was seen at least ten times. The chain has TRBV9 and TRBJ2-5, with TRBD2 as a possible D gene (5 bases). The CDR3 is 16 amino acids. Germline lookup yields CDR1 SGDLS and CDR2 YYNGEE. V was clipped by 0 bases and J by 5 bases, with 17 bases between them. Here the CDR3 DNA reads TGTGCCAGCAGCGTAGGTGGAGGTGGAGTTACGGAGACCCAGTACTTC. It is translated as CASSVGGGGVTETQYF.

This clonotype has only a few counts. The V and J genes are TRBV10-3 and TRBJ1-2; no firm D call. The CDR3 runs to 14 residues. Germline CDR1 is ENHRY and CDR2 is SYGVKD. Trimming stripped 0 bases from V and 8 bases from J, with 13 bases between. The CDR3 sequence: CAISESTRVSGYTF. DNA of the CDR3: TGTGCCATCAGTGAGTCGACAAGGGTGAGCGGCTACACCTTC.

This clonotype was picked up many times. The gene calls are TRBV20-1 and TRBJ2-1; 7 positions match TRBD1. The CDR3 runs to 13 residues. The V gene end was trimmed by 6 bases and the J gene end by 6 bases; junction bases not matched to a gene: 8. The germline V gene encodes CDR1 DFQATT and CDR2 SNEGSKA (reference sequence). The CDR3 is CSAWDRRRNEQFF. The CDR3 nucleotides read TGCAGTGCCTGGGACAGACGGCGCAATGAGCAGTTCTTC.

This clonotype was seen ten or more times. This chain links TRBV15 with TRBJ2-2, with 9 bases aligning to TRBD1. V shed 0 bases and J 5 bases; nucleotides not matched to a gene: 4. This CDR3 spans 16 amino acids. Germline CDR1 and CDR2: LNHNV and YYDKDF (reference sequence). CDR3 protein: CATSREQGAKTGELFF. The CDR3, as DNA: TGTGCCACCAGCAGAGAACAGGGGGCAAAGACCGGGGAGCTGTTTTTT.

This clonotype has at least ten counts. The chain employs TRBV14 and TRBJ2-4; D ambiguous. Germline V gene lookup returns CDR1 SGHDN and CDR2 FVKESK. This CDR3 comprises 11 residues. Trimming removed 4 bases at V and 8 bases at J, with 6 bases between. Here the CDR3 reads CASSLSDIQYF. The CDR3 coding sequence is TGTGCCAGCAGCCTCTCAGACATTCAGTACTTC.

Comments on this clonotype: This may be a read error: a much more frequent sequence differs by one nucleotide. The V gene is TRBV2, the J gene TRBJ2-1; no firm D call. Germline CDR1 is SNHLY and CDR2 is FYNNEI. Between the trimmed V and J ends, which lost 0 bases and 5 bases, there was a span of 2 bases. The CDR3 extends over 12 amino acids. The CDR3 sequence: CASSEAHNEQFF. CDR3 coding DNA: TGTGCCAGCAGTGAAGCGCACAATGAGCAGTTCTTC.